This TCR beta chain stems from a study of OX40 agonist ivuxolimab in advanced cancers. Blood got drawn at baseline, again on cycle 4 day 1, and then on cycle 7 day 1. Clones were sequenced by immunoSEQ multiplex PCR, and TCRdb holds only the in-frame ones, with some missing. Of some 98,000 clones in the sample, roughly nine tenths are singletons; the top ten hold around 0.32%. The germline V and J ends were trimmed by 6 bases and 2 bases, with 8 bases remaining between them. The V gene's germline CDR1 is MDHEN and CDR2 SYDVKM. CDR3 length: 14 residues. The receptor comes from an adult with an advanced solid tumor such as melanoma, head and neck, liver or kidney cancer. The sequences come from CD4+ or CD8+ T cells sorted from blood, collected in a trial of the OX40 agonist ivuxolimab. This sequence joins TRBV28 and TRBJ1-6; no reliable D call. CDR3 loop: CASREQTYNSPLHF. CDR3 nucleotides: TGTGCCAGCAGGGAACAGACCTATAATTCACCCCTCCACTTT.